This entry lists 14 T cell receptor beta chains sequenced from one sample in a study of cytomegalovirus exposure and HLA in healthy donors. PCR was performed using 60 Vbeta and 13 Jbeta primers. Assay used: immunoSEQ multiplex PCR; TCRdb lists only in-frame clones, some missing. The sample has about 140,000 clones, around 84% seen once. What was sequenced was PBMCs. The receptors originated from a man aged 50 to 60 in good health and CMV-seronegative.

The rearrangement links TRBV11-3 to TRBJ2-6, with 10 bases matching TRBD1. Trimming cost V 5 bases and J 1 base; bases outside gene matches: 11. In germline, CDR1 is SGHNT, CDR2 YENEEA. The length of the CDR3 is 19 residues. DNA for the CDR3: TGTGCCAGCAGCCCGACTCCCTGGACAGGGGGTTCTGGGGCCAACGTCCTGACTTTC. Translation gives CASSPTPWTGGSGANVLTF. The full variable domain, with the rest looked up from reference TRBV11-3 and TRBJ2-6, is EAGVVQSPRYKIIEKKQPVAFWCNPISGHNTLYWYLQNLGQGPELLIRYENEEAVDDSQLPKDRFSAERLKGVDSTLKIQPAELGDSAVYLCASSPTPWTGGSGANVLTFGAGSRLTVL.

The chain couples TRBV28 to TRBJ1-4; D possibly corresponds to TRBD1 (6 bases). The CDR3 runs 13 residues. V lost 7 bases, J lost 5 bases, and 11 bases lay in between. CDR1 MDHEN and CDR2 SYDVKM come from the germline V gene. The CDR3 is CASNTGPNEKLFF. CDR3 bases: TGTGCCAGCAATACAGGGCCCAATGAAAAACTGTTTTTT.

The chain couples TRBV6-5 to TRBJ1-1, with 11 bases matching TRBD1. In germline, CDR1 is MNHEY, CDR2 SVGAGI. Trimming took 2 bases from V and 6 from J; bases not matched to a gene: 5. The CDR3 length is 15 residues. CDR3 in amino acids: CASSYAGTGGPEAFF. Written as DNA, the CDR3 is TGTGCCAGCAGTTACGCTGGGACAGGGGGTCCTGAAGCTTTCTTT.

The chain employs TRBV5-1 and TRBJ2-5; 9 bases line up with TRBD1. CDR3 length: 16 amino acids. Trimming at V came to 7 bases and at J to 5 bases, leaving 15 bases not matched to a gene. CDR1 is SGHRS and CDR2 is YFSETQ in the germline V gene. This CDR3 is CASRSARGGTGETQYF. CDR3 bases: TGCGCCAGCCGTTCTGCCCGTGGCGGGACAGGGGAGACCCAGTACTTC.

The chain is built from TRBV5-4 and TRBJ1-4; D is perhaps TRBD1 (5 bases). This CDR3 contains 15 residues. V lost 4 bases and J 4 bases, leaving 14 bases between the germline ends. CDR1 and CDR2 from the germline V gene are SGHNT and YYREEE (reference sequence). DNA of the CDR3: TGTGCCAGCAGCGCACGGGGGGGACTTAATGAAAAACTGTTTTTT. Translated, it gives CASSARGGLNEKLFF. Drawing the rest from reference TRBV5-4 and TRBJ1-4, the complete variable domain is ETGVTQSPTHLIKTRGQQVTLRCSSQSGHNTVSWYQQALGQGPQFIFQYYREEENGRGNFPPRFSGLQFPNYSSELNVNALELDDSALYLCASSARGGLNEKLFFGSGTQLSVL.

This clone showed up just once. The V and J genes are TRBV5-1 and TRBJ1-2; 7 bases align to TRBD1. The CDR3 consists of 15 residues. Per germline, CDR1 SGHRS and CDR2 YFSETQ. Trimming at V came to 4 bases and at J to 4 bases, leaving 10 bases not matched to a gene. The CDR3 loop is CASSPGQPGRYGYTF. DNA for the CDR3: TGCGCCAGCAGCCCGGGACAGCCCGGGCGCTATGGCTACACCTTC.

The gene calls are TRBV9 and TRBJ2-1; TRBD2 agrees at 7 bases. The CDR3 is 18 residues long. The V gene end was trimmed by 2 bases and the J gene end by 8 bases; junction bases not matched to a gene: 19. Germline V gene data show CDR1 as SGDLS and CDR2 as YYNGEE. The CDR3 spells CASSVRPSGGSVGDEQFF. In DNA, the CDR3 is TGTGCCAGCAGCGTCAGACCCTCGGGCGGGAGTGTTGGGGATGAGCAGTTCTTC.

Here the CDR3 reads CASSKGAVGGTGELFF. The CDR3 nucleotides are TGTGCCAGCAGCAAGGGGGCGGTAGGAGGCACCGGGGAGCTGTTTTTT. This chain uses TRBV5-4 with TRBJ2-2, with 7 bases fitting TRBD1. CDR3 length: 16 residues. Trimming at V came to 4 bases and at J to 4 bases, leaving 10 bases not matched to a gene. Germline V gene lookup returns CDR1 SGHNT and CDR2 YYREEE (reference sequence). Complete variable domain (other parts from reference TRBV5-4 and TRBJ2-2): ETGVTQSPTHLIKTRGQQVTLRCSSQSGHNTVSWYQQALGQGPQFIFQYYREEENGRGNFPPRFSGLQFPNYSSELNVNALELDDSALYLCASSKGAVGGTGELFFGEGSRLTVL.

The chain uses TRBV6-5 and TRBJ2-1; 13 nucleotides align to TRBD2. V shed 5 bases and J 7 bases; nucleotides not matched to a gene: 5. The CDR3 covers 15 residues. Looked up from germline, CDR1 is MNHEY and CDR2 is SVGAGI. The CDR3 here is CASSKLAGGGNEQFF. CDR3 nucleotide sequence: TGTGCCAGCAGTAAACTAGCGGGAGGGGGGAATGAGCAGTTCTTC.

The chain carries TRBV7-8 and TRBJ2-1; TRBD2 aligns across 9 bases. The germline CDR1 and CDR2 sequences are SGHVS and FQNEAQ. Trimming at V came to 2 bases and at J to 7 bases, leaving 9 bases not matched to a gene. The CDR3 is 16 amino acids. The DNA of the CDR3 is TGTGCCAGCAGCTTAATGGCGGGGGGGGGCCTGAATGAGCAGTTCTTC. Amino acids: CASSLMAGGGLNEQFF.

The CDR3 loop is CASSLASEYEQYF. CDR3 sequence (DNA): TGTGCCAGCAGCTTAGCCTCCGAGTACGAGCAGTACTTC. This chain uses TRBV7-3 with TRBJ2-7; D gene unclear. V lost 2 bases and J lost 4, with 9 bases in between. CDR3 length equals 13 residues. Germline V CDR1 and CDR2: SGHTA, FQGTGA. Variable domain in full (rest from reference TRBV7-3 and TRBJ2-7): GAGVSQTPSNKVTEKGKYVELRCDPISGHTALYWYRQSLGQGPEFLIYFQGTGAADDSGLPNDRFFAVRPEGSVSTLKIQRTERGDSAVYLCASSLASEYEQYFGPGTRLTVT.

The chain combines TRBV6-5 with TRBJ1-1; TRBD1 matches at 8 bases. The V gene's germline CDR1 is MNHEY and CDR2 SVGAGI. Germline trimming cut 7 bases from V and 5 bases from J; bases unmatched to any gene: 9. The CDR3 is 14 residues long. The CDR3 here is CASTRTGGGTEAFF. The CDR3 DNA reads as TGTGCCAGCACCAGAACAGGGGGGGGTACTGAAGCTTTCTTT.

V and J are TRBV13 and TRBJ2-7; tentative D call: TRBD2 (5 bases). Looked up from germline, CDR1 is PRHDT and CDR2 is FYEKMQ (reference sequence). This CDR3 region has 16 residues. V was trimmed by 5 bases and J by 6 bases, leaving 23 bases between them. The CDR3 sequence: CASSPYSGGVAGEQYF. The CDR3 bases are TGTGCCAGCAGCCCTTACAGCGGTGGGGTAGCAGGCGAGCAGTACTTC.

V gene TRBV30 combines with J gene TRBJ2-5; the match to TRBD2 covers 10 bases. The CDR3 has 15 amino acids. The ends lost 2 bases at V and 4 bases at J; junction bases unmatched: 7. Germline V gene sequence: CDR1 GTSNPN, CDR2 SVGIG (reference sequence). The CDR3 sequence is CAWSKGLAEAETQYF. As DNA, the CDR3 is TGTGCCTGGAGTAAAGGACTAGCGGAGGCAGAGACCCAGTACTTC.